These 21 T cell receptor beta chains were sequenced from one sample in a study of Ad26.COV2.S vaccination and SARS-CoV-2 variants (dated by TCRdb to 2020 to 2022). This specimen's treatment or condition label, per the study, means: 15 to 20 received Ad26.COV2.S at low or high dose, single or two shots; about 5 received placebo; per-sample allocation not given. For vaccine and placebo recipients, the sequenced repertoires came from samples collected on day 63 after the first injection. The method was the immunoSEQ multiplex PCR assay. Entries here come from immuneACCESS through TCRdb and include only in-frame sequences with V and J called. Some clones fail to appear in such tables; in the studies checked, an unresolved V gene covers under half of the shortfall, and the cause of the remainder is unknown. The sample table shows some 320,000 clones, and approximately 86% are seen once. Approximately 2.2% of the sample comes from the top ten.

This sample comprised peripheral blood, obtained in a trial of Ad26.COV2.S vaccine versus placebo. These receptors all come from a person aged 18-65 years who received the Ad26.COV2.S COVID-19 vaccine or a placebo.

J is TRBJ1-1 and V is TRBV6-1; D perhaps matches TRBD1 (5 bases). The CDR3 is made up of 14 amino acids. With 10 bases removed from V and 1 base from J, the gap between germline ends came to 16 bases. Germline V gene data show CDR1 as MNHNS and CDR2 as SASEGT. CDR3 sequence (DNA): TGTGCCACCTTTCCGTGGGGGACGAACACTGAAGCTTTCTTT. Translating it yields CATFPWGTNTEAFF.

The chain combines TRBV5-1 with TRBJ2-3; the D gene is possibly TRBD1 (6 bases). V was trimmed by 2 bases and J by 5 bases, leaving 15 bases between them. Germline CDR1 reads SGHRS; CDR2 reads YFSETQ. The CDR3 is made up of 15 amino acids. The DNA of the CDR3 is TGCGCCAGCAGCTTATATTGGGGGCAGGAAGATACGCAGTATTTT. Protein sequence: CASSLYWGQEDTQYF.

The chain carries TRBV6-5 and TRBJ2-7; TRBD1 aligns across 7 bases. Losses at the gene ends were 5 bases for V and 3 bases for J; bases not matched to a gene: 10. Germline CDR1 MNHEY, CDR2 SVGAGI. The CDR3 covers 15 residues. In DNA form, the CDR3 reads TGTGCCAGCAGTCAGGATACAGGGGAGTTCTACGAGCAGTACTTC. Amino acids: CASSQDTGEFYEQYF.

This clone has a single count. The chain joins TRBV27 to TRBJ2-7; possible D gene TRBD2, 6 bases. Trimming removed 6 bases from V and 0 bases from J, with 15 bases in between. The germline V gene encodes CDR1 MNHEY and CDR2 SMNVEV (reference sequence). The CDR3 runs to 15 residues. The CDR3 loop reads CASRRDSGNSYEQYF. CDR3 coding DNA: TGTGCCAGCAGGCGAGATAGCGGAAACTCCTACGAGCAGTACTTC.

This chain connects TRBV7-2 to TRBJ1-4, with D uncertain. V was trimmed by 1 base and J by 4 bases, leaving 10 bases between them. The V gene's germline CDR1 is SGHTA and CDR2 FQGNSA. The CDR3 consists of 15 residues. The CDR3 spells CASSLVGSGNEKLFF. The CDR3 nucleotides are TGTGCCAGCAGCTTAGTTGGGTCGGGTAATGAAAAACTGTTTTTT.

CDR3: CASSQAQSRSPLHF. CDR3 DNA sequence: TGTGCCAGCAGCCAAGCTCAGTCTAGGTCACCCCTCCACTTT. The gene calls are TRBV3-1 (or the pseudogene TRBV3-2) and TRBJ1-6, with D unresolved. The CDR3 length is 14 residues. Germline-derived CDR1 and CDR2 are LGHDT and YNNKEL (reference sequence). Trimming took 1 base from V and 10 from J, leaving 11 bases between them.

The CDR3 region has the DNA TGTGCCATAGAAGCGAATGGGGTCCGCTACGAGCAGTACTTC. Translated: CAIEANGVRYEQYF. The chain combines TRBV6-5 with TRBJ2-7, with D unclear. Germline assignment: CDR1 MNHEY and CDR2 SVGAGI. The CDR3 is made up of 14 amino acids. V was shortened by 10 bases and J by 3 bases, with 19 bases between the two germline ends.

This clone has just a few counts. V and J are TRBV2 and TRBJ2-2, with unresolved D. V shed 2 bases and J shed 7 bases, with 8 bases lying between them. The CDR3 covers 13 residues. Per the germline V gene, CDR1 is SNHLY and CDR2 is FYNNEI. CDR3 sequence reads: CASSEWVGGELFF. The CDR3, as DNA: TGTGCCAGCAGTGAATGGGTTGGCGGGGAGCTGTTTTTT.

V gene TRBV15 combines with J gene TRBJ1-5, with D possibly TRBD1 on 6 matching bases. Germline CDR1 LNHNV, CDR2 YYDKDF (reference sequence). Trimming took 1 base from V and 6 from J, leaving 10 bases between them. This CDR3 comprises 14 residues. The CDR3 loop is CATSRAGAGQPQHF. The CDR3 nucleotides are TGTGCCACCAGCAGAGCGGGGGCTGGTCAGCCCCAGCATTTT.

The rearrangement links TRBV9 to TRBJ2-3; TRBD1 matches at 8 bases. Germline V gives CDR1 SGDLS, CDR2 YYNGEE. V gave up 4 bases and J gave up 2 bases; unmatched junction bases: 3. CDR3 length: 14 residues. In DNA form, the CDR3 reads TGTGCCAGCAGCTCGGGACAGGCCACAGATACGCAGTATTTT. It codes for CASSSGQATDTQYF.

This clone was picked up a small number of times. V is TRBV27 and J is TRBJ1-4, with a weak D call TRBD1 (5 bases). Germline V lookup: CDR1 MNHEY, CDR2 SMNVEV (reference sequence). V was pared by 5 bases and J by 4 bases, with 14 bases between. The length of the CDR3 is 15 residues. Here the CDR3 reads CASSPRRGFNEKLFF. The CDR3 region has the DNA TGTGCCAGCAGTCCCCGGAGGGGTTTTAATGAAAAACTGTTTTTT.

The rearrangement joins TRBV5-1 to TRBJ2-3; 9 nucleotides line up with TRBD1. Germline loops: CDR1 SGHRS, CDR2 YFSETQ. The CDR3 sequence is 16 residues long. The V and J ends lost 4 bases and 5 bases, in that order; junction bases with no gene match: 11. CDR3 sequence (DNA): TGCGCCAGCAGCCGAACCGGGACAGGGTCTTTAGATACGCAGTATTTT. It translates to CASSRTGTGSLDTQYF.

CDR3 sequence (DNA): TGTGCCAGCAGCCAAGTTGCCCGGACAGGGGTCGGAGAGCAGTTCTTC. This sequence encodes CASSQVARTGVGEQFF. The chain recombines TRBV3-1 (or the pseudogene TRBV3-2) with TRBJ2-1; the match to TRBD1 covers 9 bases. Germline V CDR1 and CDR2: LGHDT, YNNKEL (reference sequence). The CDR3 has 16 amino acids. With 1 base clipped from V and 10 bases from J, the junction kept 11 bases outside the gene matches.

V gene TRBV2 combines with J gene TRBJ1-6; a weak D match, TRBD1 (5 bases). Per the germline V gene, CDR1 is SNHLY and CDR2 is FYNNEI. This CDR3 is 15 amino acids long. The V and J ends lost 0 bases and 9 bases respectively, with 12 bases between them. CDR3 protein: CASSEAPGSSSPLHF. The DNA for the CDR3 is TGTGCCAGCAGTGAAGCACCAGGGAGTAGTTCACCCCTCCACTTT.

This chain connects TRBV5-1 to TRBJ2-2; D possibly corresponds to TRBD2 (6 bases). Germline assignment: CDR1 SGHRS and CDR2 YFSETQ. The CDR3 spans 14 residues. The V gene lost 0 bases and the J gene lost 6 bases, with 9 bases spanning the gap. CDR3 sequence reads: CASSLDGGPGELFF. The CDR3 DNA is TGCGCCAGCAGCTTGGATGGAGGGCCCGGGGAGCTGTTTTTT.

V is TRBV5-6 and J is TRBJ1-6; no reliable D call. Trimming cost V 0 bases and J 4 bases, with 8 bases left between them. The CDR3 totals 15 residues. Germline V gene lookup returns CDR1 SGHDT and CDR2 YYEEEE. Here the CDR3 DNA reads TGTGCCAGCAGCTTGGGATTGGGTTATAATTCACCCCTCCACTTT. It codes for CASSLGLGYNSPLHF.

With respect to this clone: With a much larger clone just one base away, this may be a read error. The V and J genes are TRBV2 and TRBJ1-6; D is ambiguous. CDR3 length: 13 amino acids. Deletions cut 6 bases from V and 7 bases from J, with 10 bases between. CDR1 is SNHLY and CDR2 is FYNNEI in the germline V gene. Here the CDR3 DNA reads TGTGCCAGCAGCCTTGAACAGAATTCACCCCTCCACTTT. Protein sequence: CASSLEQNSPLHF. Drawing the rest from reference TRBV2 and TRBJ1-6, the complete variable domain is EPEVTQTPSHQVTQMGQEVILRCVPISNHLYFYWYRQILGQKVEFLVSFYNNEISEKSEIFDDQFSVERPDGSNFTLKIRSTKLEDSAMYFCASSLEQNSPLHFGNGTRLTVT.

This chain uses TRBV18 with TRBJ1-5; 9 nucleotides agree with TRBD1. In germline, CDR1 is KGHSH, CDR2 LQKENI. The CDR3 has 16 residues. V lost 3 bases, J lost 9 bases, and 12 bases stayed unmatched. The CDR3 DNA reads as TGTGCCAGCTCACCCCAGTATCGGGACAGGGTATCGCCCCAGCATTTT. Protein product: CASSPQYRDRVSPQHF.

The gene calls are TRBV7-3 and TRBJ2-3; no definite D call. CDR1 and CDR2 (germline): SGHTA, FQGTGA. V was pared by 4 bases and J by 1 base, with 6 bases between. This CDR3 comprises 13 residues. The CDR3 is CASSSKGTDTQYF. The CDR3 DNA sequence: TGTGCCAGCAGCTCTAAGGGCACAGATACGCAGTATTTT.

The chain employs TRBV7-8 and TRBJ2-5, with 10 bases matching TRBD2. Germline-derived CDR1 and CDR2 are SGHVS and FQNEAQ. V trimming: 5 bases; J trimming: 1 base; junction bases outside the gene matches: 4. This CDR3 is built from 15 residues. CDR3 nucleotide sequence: TGTGCCAGCAGCAGGATAGCGGGGGGCCAAGAGACCCAGTACTTC. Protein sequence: CASSRIAGGQETQYF.

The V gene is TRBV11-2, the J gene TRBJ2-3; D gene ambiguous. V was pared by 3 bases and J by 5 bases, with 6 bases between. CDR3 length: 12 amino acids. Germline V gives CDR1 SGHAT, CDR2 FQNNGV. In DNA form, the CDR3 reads TGTGCCAGCAGCTTGTGGAGAGATACGCAGTATTTT. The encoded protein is CASSLWRDTQYF.